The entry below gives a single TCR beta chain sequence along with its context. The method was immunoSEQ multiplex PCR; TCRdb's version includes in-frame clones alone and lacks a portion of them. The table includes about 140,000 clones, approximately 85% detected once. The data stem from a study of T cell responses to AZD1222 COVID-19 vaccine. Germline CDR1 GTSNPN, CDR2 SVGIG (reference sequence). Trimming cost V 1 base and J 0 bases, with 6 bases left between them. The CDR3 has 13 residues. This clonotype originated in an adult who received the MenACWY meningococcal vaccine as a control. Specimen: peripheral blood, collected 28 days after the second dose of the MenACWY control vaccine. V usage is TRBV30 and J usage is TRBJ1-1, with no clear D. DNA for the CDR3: TGTGCCTGGAGTGCAGATTTGAACACTGAAGCTTTCTTT. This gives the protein CAWSADLNTEAFF.